This T cell receptor (beta chain) originates from a study of blood T cells in healthy people across ages. CDR3 length: 16 amino acids. Germline loops: CDR1 SEHNR, CDR2 FQNEAQ (reference sequence). About this clonotype itself: One end of the junction varies from germline; a read error may be responsible.

The use of a sample-barcoded 5' primer and a J-beta primer mix characterized a second PCR of roughly 6 to 12 cycles. TCRdb re-analysed the 5' RACE reads in MiXCR, keeping a single row per CDR3 protein. This table has fewer than 2 million distinct CDR3 sequences, about 39% appearing once. The sample comprised blood. The J gene is TRBJ1-4, the V gene TRBV7-9, with D perhaps TRBD1 (6 bases). This sequence originates from a human donor in good health. CDR3 nucleotides: TGTGCCAGCAGCTTAGCCCCCAGGGGATCGAAAGAAAAGCTGTTTTTT. It translates to CASSLAPRGSKEKLFF.